These 21 T cell receptor beta chains originate from one sample sequenced in a study of blood T cell repertoires in COVID-19. The assay was immunoSEQ multiplex PCR, and TCRdb's table has in-frame clones only and misses some. The sample carries over 250,000 clones, approximately 92% recorded once. The sequenced sample consisted of PBMCs or T cells enriched from blood (not recorded which). Receptors originate from a woman in her 30s who had recovered from COVID-19.

The chain combines TRBV18 with TRBJ2-7; 7 bases are shared with TRBD2. In germline, CDR1 is KGHSH, CDR2 LQKENI. The CDR3 totals 14 residues. V shed 3 bases, J shed 3 bases, and the junction held 5 bases outside the gene matches. The CDR3 loop reads CASSPYWDYYEQYF. CDR3 sequence (DNA): TGTGCCAGCTCACCCTACTGGGACTACTACGAGCAGTACTTC.

This chain joins TRBV9 and TRBJ1-6; TRBD1 aligns across 10 bases. Germline assignment: CDR1 SGDLS and CDR2 YYNGEE. Trimming at V came to 1 base and at J to 12 bases, leaving 7 bases not matched to a gene. The CDR3 spans 15 residues. This chain's CDR3 is CASSVRDRGPQPLHF. CDR3 coding DNA: TGTGCCAGCAGCGTACGGGACAGGGGTCCTCAACCCCTCCACTTT.

The genes are TRBV19 and TRBJ2-1; tentative D call: TRBD1 (5 bases). The CDR3 totals 14 residues. V lost 5 bases and J lost 3, with 11 bases in between. Germline V gives CDR1 LNHDA, CDR2 SQIVND (reference sequence). For the CDR3, the DNA is TGTGCCAGTAGTCCCCGGACACTCTACAATGAGCAGTTCTTC. Its translation: CASSPRTLYNEQFF.

This chain connects TRBV5-4 to TRBJ2-7, with 11 bases that match TRBD2. Trimming removed 4 bases from V and 4 bases from J; junction bases left unmatched: 4. From germline, CDR1 is SGHNT and CDR2 YYREEE (reference sequence). CDR3 length equals 14 residues. Here the CDR3 reads CASSLSGRAYEQYF. CDR3 coding DNA: TGTGCCAGCAGCCTTAGCGGGAGGGCATACGAGCAGTACTTC.

CDR3: CASSPRQGAVELNTEAFF. The CDR3 nucleotides are TGTGCCAGCAGCCCCCGACAGGGGGCCGTAGAGTTGAACACTGAAGCTTTCTTT. The chain employs TRBV7-9 and TRBJ1-1, with 10 bases that match TRBD1. The CDR3 extends over 18 amino acids. Germline V gene sequence: CDR1 SEHNR, CDR2 FQNEAQ (reference sequence). V trimming: 5 bases; J trimming: 0 bases; junction bases outside the gene matches: 12.

The rearrangement joins TRBV5-1 to TRBJ1-2, with TRBD1 as a possible D gene (6 bases). Germline V gives CDR1 SGHRS, CDR2 YFSETQ. The CDR3 runs to 15 residues. The V end lost 5 bases, the J end lost 0 bases, and 14 bases lay between the germline ends. CDR3 DNA: TGCGCCAGCAGACCGTCCGGGACACCTAACTATGGCTACACCTTC. Its translation: CASRPSGTPNYGYTF.

The rearrangement uses TRBV7-6 and TRBJ2-6; the match to TRBD1 covers 9 bases. In germline, CDR1 is SGHVS, CDR2 FNYEAQ. The V and J ends lost 3 bases and 1 base, in that order; junction bases with no gene match: 1. The CDR3 extends over 16 amino acids. The CDR3 DNA reads TGTGCCAGCAGCTTGGGACAGGGTTCTGGGGCCAACGTCCTGACTTTC. It encodes CASSLGQGSGANVLTF. The variable domain in full, completed from reference TRBV7-6 and TRBJ2-6, reads GAGVSQSPRYKVTKRGQDVALRCDPISGHVSLYWYRQALGQGPEFLTYFNYEAQQDKSGLPNDRFSAERPEGSISTLTIQRTEQRDSAMYRCASSLGQGSGANVLTFGAGSRLTVL.

V is TRBV20-1 and J is TRBJ2-1; tentative D call: TRBD2 (5 bases). This CDR3 has 11 residues. Germline assignment: CDR1 DFQATT and CDR2 SNEGSKA (reference sequence). Trimming removed 8 bases at V and 7 bases at J, with 12 bases between. This CDR3 reads CSPSSVNEQFF. Written as DNA, the CDR3 is TGCAGTCCGAGTAGCGTTAATGAGCAGTTCTTC.

The chain employs TRBV9 and TRBJ1-1; maybe TRBD1 (6 bases). Germline V gives CDR1 SGDLS, CDR2 YYNGEE. The CDR3 totals 16 residues. The V end lost 3 bases, the J end lost 5 bases, and 20 bases lay between the germline ends. The CDR3 protein is CASSAWGGNKWTEAFF. The CDR3 DNA sequence: TGTGCCAGCAGCGCATGGGGGGGCAACAAGTGGACTGAAGCTTTCTTT.

The chain uses TRBV29-1 and TRBJ2-7; D remains ambiguous. Per germline, CDR1 SQVTM and CDR2 ANQGSEA. Trimming took off 6 bases at V and 5 bases at J, with 14 bases between the two ends. This CDR3 comprises 12 residues. This chain's CDR3 is CSVVSAFHEQYF. CDR3 DNA sequence: TGCAGCGTGGTATCCGCGTTCCACGAGCAGTACTTC.

CDR3 sequence: CASSIQGQSSGNTIYF. CDR3 nucleotides: TGTGCCAGTAGTATCCAGGGACAGAGCTCTGGAAACACCATATATTTT. The J gene is TRBJ1-3, the V gene TRBV19, with 7 bases aligning to TRBD1. The CDR3 covers 16 residues. Trimming took 3 bases from V and 0 from J; bases not matched to a gene: 5. Per germline, CDR1 LNHDA and CDR2 SQIVND (reference sequence).

This chain connects TRBV5-1 to TRBJ2-3; no firm D call. V lost 5 bases to trimming and J lost 5 bases, with 12 bases between them. Looked up from germline, CDR1 is SGHRS and CDR2 is YFSETQ. This CDR3 has 13 amino acids. CDR3 DNA sequence: TGCGCCAGCAGACTGAGCGTCGGAGATACGCAGTATTTT. Protein: CASRLSVGDTQYF.

This chain links TRBV9 with TRBJ2-7; D is perhaps TRBD2 (6 bases). V dropped 0 bases and J dropped 1 base, with 20 bases sitting between them. Per the germline V gene, CDR1 is SGDLS and CDR2 is YYNGEE. CDR3 size: 18 residues. This CDR3 reads CASSVGSGVGGISYEQYF. The CDR3 nucleotides read TGTGCCAGCAGCGTAGGAAGTGGGGTCGGCGGGATTTCCTACGAGCAGTACTTC.

The chain uses TRBV5-4 and TRBJ1-1, with TRBD1 as a possible D gene (6 bases). CDR3 size: 13 residues. Germline lookup yields CDR1 SGHNT and CDR2 YYREEE (reference sequence). V lost 1 base to trimming and J lost 4 bases, with 8 bases between them. In DNA form, the CDR3 reads TGTGCCAGCAGCTTGAAAGGGGGCACTGAAGCTTTCTTT. It specifies CASSLKGGTEAFF.

V and J are TRBV7-9 and TRBJ2-1, with D possibly TRBD1 on 6 matching bases. V was shortened by 1 base and J by 10 bases, with 20 bases between the two germline ends. The CDR3 has 16 residues. The germline V gene encodes CDR1 SEHNR and CDR2 FQNEAQ (reference sequence). CDR3 loop: CASSLVWGRGGGEQFF. The CDR3 bases are TGTGCCAGCAGCTTAGTATGGGGTCGAGGGGGTGGCGAGCAGTTCTTC.

The gene calls are TRBV6-4 and TRBJ2-7; TRBD1 aligns across 9 bases. Trimming took 5 bases from V and 3 from J; bases not matched to a gene: 8. CDR3 length: 15 amino acids. CDR1 and CDR2 (germline): MRHNA, SNTAGT. CDR3 protein: CASSHPRQGGYEQYF. The CDR3 DNA is TGTGCCAGCAGTCACCCTAGACAGGGGGGCTACGAGCAGTACTTC.

This chain uses TRBV7-3 with TRBJ1-6; D gene unclear. Germline V gene data show CDR1 as SGHTA and CDR2 as FQGTGA. V lost 5 bases, J lost 7 bases, and 18 bases lay in between. CDR3 length: 16 residues. CDR3 coding DNA: TGTGCCAGCAGCCTTGGGGAGGGTATGGGGAATTCACCCCTCCACTTT. Its protein product is CASSLGEGMGNSPLHF. The full variable domain, completed using reference TRBV7-3 and TRBJ1-6, is GAGVSQTPSNKVTEKGKYVELRCDPISGHTALYWYRQSLGQGPEFLIYFQGTGAADDSGLPNDRFFAVRPEGSVSTLKIQRTERGDSAVYLCASSLGEGMGNSPLHFGNGTRLTVT.

CDR3 sequence reads: CASSEGSYGNQPQHF. The CDR3 coding sequence is TGTGCCAGCAGTGAAGGTAGCTATGGCAATCAGCCCCAGCATTTT. The gene calls are TRBV25-1 and TRBJ1-5; D unresolved. V was trimmed by 2 bases and J by 2 bases, leaving 10 bases between them. Looked up from germline, CDR1 is MGHDK and CDR2 is SYGVNS. The CDR3 has 15 amino acids.

V is TRBV10-3 and J is TRBJ1-3; no firm D call. Per germline, CDR1 ENHRY and CDR2 SYGVKD. V was trimmed by 7 bases and J by 3 bases, leaving 7 bases between them. This CDR3 contains 12 residues. The CDR3 is CAINGDGNTIYF. CDR3 bases: TGTGCCATCAATGGAGATGGAAACACCATATATTTT.

This clone has only a few counts. This chain links TRBV9 with TRBJ2-3; 9 nucleotides line up with TRBD1. Trimming took 2 bases from V and 2 from J; bases not matched to a gene: 3. The CDR3 sequence is 15 residues long. The germline CDR1 and CDR2 sequences are SGDLS and YYNGEE. CDR3 coding DNA: TGTGCCAGCAGCGTTGGGACAGGGCCCACAGATACGCAGTATTTT. It yields the protein CASSVGTGPTDTQYF.

The CDR3 coding sequence is TGTGCCAGCAGTTTAGGGTTACTCCAGGGGGCCCAAATGACTACTGAAGCTTTCTTT. Translation: CASSLGLLQGAQMTTEAFF. The J gene is TRBJ1-1, the V gene TRBV28; the match to TRBD1 covers 8 bases. The CDR3 consists of 19 residues. With 2 bases clipped from V and 5 bases from J, the junction kept 19 bases outside the gene matches. Germline CDR1 MDHEN, CDR2 SYDVKM.